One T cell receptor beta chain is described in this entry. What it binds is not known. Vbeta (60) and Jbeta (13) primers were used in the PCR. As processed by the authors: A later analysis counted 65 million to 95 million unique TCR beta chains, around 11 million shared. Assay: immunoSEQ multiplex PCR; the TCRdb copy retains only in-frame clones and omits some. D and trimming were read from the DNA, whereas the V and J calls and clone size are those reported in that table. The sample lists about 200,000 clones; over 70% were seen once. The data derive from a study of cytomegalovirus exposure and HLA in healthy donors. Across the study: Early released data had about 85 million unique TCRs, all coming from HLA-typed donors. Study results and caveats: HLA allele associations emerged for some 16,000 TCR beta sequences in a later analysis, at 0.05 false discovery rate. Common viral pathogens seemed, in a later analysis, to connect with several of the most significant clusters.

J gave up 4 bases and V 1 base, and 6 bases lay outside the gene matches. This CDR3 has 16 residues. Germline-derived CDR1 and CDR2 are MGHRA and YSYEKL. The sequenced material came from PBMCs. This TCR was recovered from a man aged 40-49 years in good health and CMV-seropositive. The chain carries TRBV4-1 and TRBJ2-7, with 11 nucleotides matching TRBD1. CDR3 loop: CASSQVGQGVKYEQYF. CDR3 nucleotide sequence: TGCGCCAGCAGCCAAGTGGGACAGGGGGTGAAATACGAGCAGTACTTC.